This TCR beta chain was sequenced in a study of T cells in Graves' hyperthyroidism and ophthalmopathy (dated 2019 in TCRdb). Turning to the overall study: Peripheral blood was sampled at the time of initial diagnosis, prior to any treatment. The 75 to 100 discovery patients were divided at random into training and test sets in a 7:3 ratio. The paper reports TCR Vbeta CDR3 sequencing of approximately 140 peripheral blood samples: fewer than 50 ophthalmopathy, 70 to 85 hyperthyroidism and roughly 17 progressor patients. An independent validation cohort of under 20 hyperthyroidism patients and about 15 patients who later progressed to ophthalmopathy tested prospective prediction of ophthalmopathy. In addition, the study compared T-cell repertoires in thyroid tissue and in blood from 6 or 7 Graves' hyperthyroidism patients. A discovery cohort of roughly 100 patients, approximately 45 with Graves' ophthalmopathy and approximately 57 with stable Graves' hyperthyroidism, was used to find distinguishing TCR V-J signatures. After sampling, hyperthyroidism patients received methimazole starting at 30 mg daily, and ophthalmopathy patients received high-dose intravenous methylprednisolone. Study-wide findings and limitations: In cross-validation, a model built on a 13 V-J signature told ophthalmopathy apart from stable hyperthyroidism with under 90% sensitivity and roughly 82% specificity, and in testing the same model reached 80%/75%. In validation, the model predicted progression to ophthalmopathy a median of roughly six months before onset, with approximately 71% sensitivity and roughly 77% specificity. Most expanded thyroid clonotypes (frequency above 0.001) were also detected in blood, a finding suggesting that blood repertoires may reflect thyroid immune responses. No statistical method was used to fix the sample size in advance, and group allocation was not hidden from the investigators.

CDR1 and CDR2 are drawn from the germline V gene: SGHTA, FQGTGA. The CDR3 measures 15 amino acids from cysteine to phenylalanine. Of all the DNA, just the CDR3 is kept, 45 bases in frame from base 1. At the junction V is shortened by 1 base and J by 2 bases, with 10 bases in between. The TCR beta CDR3 regions were amplified from the RNA transcripts. A first-round RT-PCR of the TCR CDR3 used the HTBI primer set with the Qiagen OneStep RT-PCR kit. Libraries were constructed in a second round of multiplex PCR, after which size selection and purification were performed. Paired-end sequencing of the libraries was performed with 100 bp reads on an Illumina HiSeq2000. Per the original workflow: SOAPnuke was used to process the raw data, throwing out any read that contained adapters or uncalled bases, had a mean Phred below 15, or lacked an exact constant-primer or identifier match. High-quality paired reads were merged with COPE v1.2.5, and unique nucleotide sequences were defined as clonotypes. MiTCR v1.1 was used to align the clonotypes against IMGT TRBV, TRBD and TRBJ reference segments. Only V-J combinations with frequency above 0.0001, covering 99% to 99.2% of repertoires, were analysed. The TCS score was defined as F50 (clonal expansion) divided by E x V (chaos), with BLOSUM62-based TCRdist calculated between CDR3 peptides within each V-J. Welch's t-statistics and random forest reduced fewer than 600 V-J features to around 14, which were used in a naive Bayes classifier (R e1071). TCRdb reran the public reads through fastp at Q25 and MiXCR, keeping productive beta chains. Rows merge per CDR3 protein into single entries with the most common DNA and genes. It is TCRdb's table, rather than the study itself, that gives the V and J calls and clone size. Present in this sample are roughly 500,000 distinct CDR3 sequences, approximately 13% of which were seen just once. The top ten clones comprise 5.5% to 7.5% of the sample.

Hyperthyroidism patients were newly diagnosed, had a disease duration of under 2 months, and were aged 18 to 65 years. Exclusion was applied to patients with uncontrolled infections, other autoimmune diseases, pregnancy or lactation. Clinical symptoms, serum thyroxine and TRAb, thyroid ultrasound, and orbital computed tomography formed the basis for the diagnoses. Blood from progressor patients was drawn when they were first diagnosed with hyperthyroidism, before any ophthalmopathy symptoms appeared. Ficoll-Paque density gradient centrifugation was used to isolate PBMCs from around 10 ml of fresh peripheral blood. Progressor patients were initially diagnosed with Graves' hyperthyroidism and developed ophthalmopathy during follow-up. Total RNA was extracted with Trizol reagent, and quality was checked on an Agilent 2100 Bioanalyzer. This clonotype was recorded at least ten times. There is no known antigen for this receptor. No clone much larger than this one lies a single base away; base qualities are absent.

The sequence came from a woman aged 30 to 39 with Graves' hyperthyroidism that later progressed to Graves' ophthalmopathy. Sequencing was done on a sample of blood. The chain was built from TRBV7-3 and TRBJ2-3; tentative D gene TRBD2, with 5 bases matching. CDR3 reads: CASSLMLADTDTQYF. The DNA reads as follows: TGTGCCAGCAGCTTAATGCTAGCAGACACAGATACGCAGTATTTT.